Below, 19 T cell receptor beta chains from the same sample are listed, as sequenced in a study of chemoradiotherapy in HPV16-positive cancers. Repertoires were generated with immunoSEQ multiplex PCR, while TCRdb's copy carries only in-frame clones and drops some. The data show around 5,000 clones, roughly 78% seen once. Sample collection was performed from a patient who underwent chemoradiotherapy. These receptors all come from a human donor with HPV-associated anogenital cancer.

V usage is TRBV2 and J usage is TRBJ1-2; the D gene is possibly TRBD1 (5 bases). Germline CDR1 reads SNHLY; CDR2 reads FYNNEI. Trimming took 6 bases from V and 8 from J, leaving 13 bases between them. This CDR3 is 12 amino acids long. CDR3 protein: CASSWTPRGYTF. The CDR3 DNA follows: TGTGCCAGCAGCTGGACACCTCGCGGCTACACCTTC.

The rearrangement uses TRBV6-5 and TRBJ2-1; 9 bases are shared with TRBD2. The CDR3 is made up of 15 amino acids. J gave up 4 bases and V 6 bases, and 7 bases lay outside the gene matches. CDR1 MNHEY and CDR2 SVGAGI come from the germline V gene. Here the CDR3 reads CASRETSGVYNEQFF. The CDR3 DNA sequence: TGTGCCAGCAGGGAGACTAGCGGAGTATACAATGAGCAGTTCTTC.

The chain couples TRBV4-1 to TRBJ2-5; the D gene is possibly TRBD2 (6 bases). Per germline, CDR1 MGHRA and CDR2 YSYEKL. This CDR3 contains 15 residues. V was pared by 2 bases and J by 2 bases, with 12 bases between. Here the CDR3 reads CASSQSRGGQETQYF. The CDR3, as DNA: TGCGCCAGCAGCCAAAGTAGAGGAGGGCAAGAGACCCAGTACTTC.

The chain uses TRBV28 and TRBJ1-5; D gene ambiguous. Looked up from germline, CDR1 is MDHEN and CDR2 is SYDVKM. With 1 base removed from V and 3 bases from J, the gap between germline ends came to 10 bases. The CDR3 totals 15 residues. CDR3 in amino acids: CASSLLGEYNQPQHF. CDR3 sequence (DNA): TGTGCCAGCAGTTTATTAGGAGAATACAATCAGCCCCAGCATTTT.

The chain joins TRBV5-1 to TRBJ2-2; unclear D gene. V lost 4 bases, J lost 4 bases, and 17 bases lay in between. The CDR3 is 16 amino acids. Germline CDR1 reads SGHRS; CDR2 reads YFSETQ. The CDR3 is CASSPLSGSFTGELFF. In DNA, the CDR3 is TGCGCCAGCAGCCCCCTGAGTGGTTCGTTCACCGGGGAGCTGTTTTTT.

The rearrangement links TRBV7-9 to TRBJ2-3; weak D call: TRBD2 (5 bases). The V end was cut by 5 bases, the J end by 5 bases, with 20 bases between. CDR3 length: 16 amino acids. CDR1 and CDR2 from the germline V gene are SEHNR and FQNEAQ (reference sequence). The CDR3 protein is CASSPWAWEIGDTQYF. In DNA form, the CDR3 reads TGTGCCAGCAGCCCATGGGCTTGGGAGATTGGAGATACGCAGTATTTT. The full variable domain, rest sourced from reference TRBV7-9 and TRBJ2-3, is DTGVSQNPRHKITKRGQNVTFRCDPISEHNRLYWYRQTLGQGPEFLTYFQNEAQLEKSRLLSDRFSAERPKGSFSTLEIQRTEQGDSAMYLCASSPWAWEIGDTQYFGPGTRLTVL.

By share, this clone counts as large. For the CDR3, the DNA is TGTGCCAGCAGCGTAGCTCAGCCCCAGCATTTT. As protein: CASSVAQPQHF. V gene TRBV9 combines with J gene TRBJ1-5; no reliable D call. This CDR3 has 11 amino acids. The germline V gene has CDR1 SGDLS and CDR2 YYNGEE. The germline V and J ends were trimmed by 0 bases and 6 bases, with 1 base remaining between them. The entire variable domain, with the rest obtained from reference TRBV9 and TRBJ1-5, is as follows: DSGVTQTPKHLITATGQRVTLRCSPRSGDLSVYWYQQSLDQGLQFLIQYYNGEERAKGNILERFSAQQFPDLHSELNLSSLELGDSALYFCASSVAQPQHFGDGTRLSIL.

The chain uses TRBV9 and TRBJ1-1; 8 bases fit TRBD1. J gave up 1 base and V 5 bases, and 4 bases lay outside the gene matches. Germline assignment: CDR1 SGDLS and CDR2 YYNGEE. CDR3 length: 14 residues. The CDR3 sequence is CASSYGQGNTEAFF. The CDR3 DNA follows: TGTGCCAGCAGTTATGGACAGGGGAACACTGAAGCTTTCTTT.

The V call is TRBV5-1, the J call TRBJ1-4; 8 bases are shared with TRBD1. Losses at the gene ends were 4 bases for V and 4 bases for J; bases not matched to a gene: 9. The CDR3 contains 16 residues. Germline-derived CDR1 and CDR2 are SGHRS and YFSETQ. CDR3 bases: TGCGCCAGCAGCGAAAGAACAGGGGGTAGTAATGAAAAACTGTTTTTT. Its protein product is CASSERTGGSNEKLFF.

This chain joins TRBV14 and TRBJ1-2; D gene ambiguous. V was pared by 4 bases and J by 6 bases, with 12 bases between. The germline V gene has CDR1 SGHDN and CDR2 FVKESK. The CDR3 is 13 residues long. The CDR3 DNA reads as TGTGCCAGCAGCCCCAGATGGGGAGATGGCTACACCTTC. Its protein product is CASSPRWGDGYTF.

This clone was found once. V usage is TRBV19 and J usage is TRBJ1-5, with 9 bases that match TRBD1. Trimming took 7 bases from V and 7 from J; bases not matched to a gene: 20. The germline V gene has CDR1 LNHDA and CDR2 SQIVND (reference sequence). The CDR3 runs 18 residues. CDR3 sequence: CASTPLRGTGLSSQPQHF. The DNA of the CDR3 is TGTGCCAGTACTCCCTTGCGGGGGACAGGGTTGAGTAGCCAGCCCCAGCATTTT.

This sequence joins TRBV2 and TRBJ2-7; TRBD1 or TRBD2 may be the D gene (5 bases each). CDR1 and CDR2 (germline): SNHLY, FYNNEI. The V end lost 6 bases, the J end lost 1 base, and 13 bases lay between the germline ends. CDR3 length: 14 residues. CDR3 in amino acids: CASRAGWGSYEQYF. Here the CDR3 DNA reads TGTGCCAGCAGAGCAGGGTGGGGGTCCTACGAGCAGTACTTC.

V is TRBV18 and J is TRBJ2-7; possibly TRBD2 for D (7 bases). The germline V and J ends were trimmed by 3 bases and 6 bases, with 18 bases remaining between them. Germline V CDR1 and CDR2: KGHSH, LQKENI. This CDR3 spans 15 amino acids. CDR3 region: CASSPKGGGVREQYF. Here the CDR3 DNA reads TGTGCCAGCTCACCTAAGGGAGGGGGTGTACGCGAGCAGTACTTC.

Turning to this clone: The junction departs from germline at one end; a sequencing error may be responsible. The chain recombines TRBV7-7 with TRBJ2-2; 12 bases agree with TRBD2. The CDR3 is 17 amino acids. Germline-derived CDR1 and CDR2 are SSHAT and FNYEAQ (reference sequence). Written as DNA, the CDR3 is TGTGCTAGCAGCCGCGGACTAGCGGGGAATAGTGCCGGGGAGCTGTTTTTT. Its protein is CASSRGLAGNSAGELFF.

The gene calls are TRBV18 and TRBJ2-7; D is ambiguous. This CDR3 has 13 amino acids. The V gene's germline CDR1 is KGHSH and CDR2 LQKENI. Trimming pared 5 bases from V and 4 bases from J, leaving 12 bases between. The CDR3 region has the DNA TGTGCCAGCTCAGACAACCAGGATTACGAGCAGTACTTC. This codes for CASSDNQDYEQYF.

The DNA for the CDR3 is TGTGCCAGCAGCTTATTCGGAGTAGAGTACAATGAGCAGTTCTTC. Translating gives CASSLFGVEYNEQFF. The rearrangement uses TRBV7-9 and TRBJ2-1; no definite D call. This CDR3 is built from 15 residues. Deletions cut 2 bases from V and 4 bases from J, with 12 bases between. Per germline, CDR1 SEHNR and CDR2 FQNEAQ (reference sequence).

This chain links TRBV7-6 with TRBJ2-6; D not resolved. V was clipped by 4 bases and J by 4 bases, with 11 bases between them. The CDR3 spans 15 residues. CDR1 and CDR2 from the germline V gene are SGHVS and FNYEAQ. The CDR3 DNA follows: TGTGCCAGCAGCTCCAGACTCTCCGGGGCCAACGTCCTGACTTTC. This translates into CASSSRLSGANVLTF.

The rearrangement uses TRBV2 and TRBJ2-2; the D gene is possibly TRBD2 (6 bases). The CDR3 spans 16 residues. Trimming took off 6 bases at V and 1 base at J, with 15 bases between the two ends. Germline-derived CDR1 and CDR2 are SNHLY and FYNNEI. DNA of the CDR3: TGTGCCAGCAGGGCCGGGAGAGGTATGAACACCGGGGAGCTGTTTTTT. It specifies CASRAGRGMNTGELFF. The whole variable domain, filled in from reference TRBV2 and TRBJ2-2, reads EPEVTQTPSHQVTQMGQEVILRCVPISNHLYFYWYRQILGQKVEFLVSFYNNEISEKSEIFDDQFSVERPDGSNFTLKIRSTKLEDSAMYFCASRAGRGMNTGELFFGEGSRLTVL.

V is TRBV18 and J is TRBJ1-3; no clear D. Germline V gene data show CDR1 as KGHSH and CDR2 as LQKENI. The CDR3 is 18 residues long. Trimming removed 3 bases at V and 0 bases at J, with 18 bases between. DNA of the CDR3: TGTGCCAGCTCACCCAACCGACCCCCGCCAGTCTCTGGAAACACCATATATTTT. It translates to CASSPNRPPPVSGNTIYF.